This TCR beta chain is drawn from a study of cytomegalovirus exposure and HLA in healthy donors. General study results and limits: Analysis performed later found over 15,000 TCR beta sequences associated with HLA alleles at 0.05 false discovery rate. For cytomegalovirus status, the classifier reportedly gave diagnoses with high specificity and sensitivity. In a later analysis, TCR beta V- and J-gene trimming was associated with a missense DCLRE1C variant.

The CDR3 loop spans 18 amino acids. V shed 0 bases and J shed 0 bases, with 13 bases lying between them. Germline values: CDR1 SGHRS, CDR2 YFSETQ. Remarks on this clone: Its target is unknown.

Both 60 Vbeta primers and 13 Jbeta primers went into the PCR. Data came from immunoSEQ multiplex PCR; TCRdb stores just in-frame clones and leaves some out. The table lists roughly 150,000 clones. The rearrangement uses TRBV5-1 and TRBJ2-6; D remains ambiguous. Sequenced: PBMCs. The receptor comes from a woman between 45 and 60 years old in good health and CMV-seronegative. The DNA for the CDR3 is TGCGCCAGCAGCTTGGCCGCGACTCCCAGCTCTGGGGCCAACGTCCTGACTTTC. Its translation is CASSLAATPSSGANVLTF.